These 26 T cell receptor beta chains were all obtained from the same sample, sequenced in a study of beta chain features in type 1 diabetes. The isolated RNA, all of it, was reverse transcribed, so expressed TCRB transcripts were what got sequenced. Measured with immunoSEQ multiplex PCR; TCRdb has only the in-frame clones, and not every one. The data contain 200,000 to 250,000 clones, about 70% of them singletons. The sequenced sample consisted of naive CD4+ T cells from blood. The receptors shown here come from a man aged 30 to 45 in good health.

The chain couples TRBV6-9 to TRBJ2-7, with no clear D. The germline CDR1 and CDR2 sequences are MNHGY and SVAAGI. The CDR3 consists of 12 residues. The V end was cut by 4 bases, the J end by 5 bases, with 9 bases between. For the CDR3, the DNA is TGTGCCAGCAGTTCGTCAGTCCACGAGCAGTACTTC. Protein sequence: CASSSSVHEQYF.

This clone has only a few counts. V is TRBV29-1 and J is TRBJ1-5; D is unclear. V was cut by 4 bases and J by 3 bases, with 7 bases left in between. Germline V gene sequence: CDR1 SQVTM, CDR2 ANQGSEA. The CDR3 sequence is 12 residues long. The CDR3: CSVAEYNQPQHF. The CDR3 coding sequence is TGCAGCGTTGCGGAGTACAATCAGCCCCAGCATTTT.

The V call is TRBV23-1, the J call TRBJ1-2, with 7 bases that match TRBD1. Being an ORF, TRBV23-1 has a function that is uncertain. This CDR3 comprises 15 residues. Trimming cost V 3 bases and J 4 bases; bases outside gene matches: 8. The CDR3 nucleotides are TGCGCCAGCAGTCACCCCGGGACAGCGGGCTATGGCTACACCTTC. Translated: CASSHPGTAGYGYTF.

This chain uses TRBV11-2 with TRBJ2-4; 7 bases agree with TRBD2. The germline V gene encodes CDR1 SGHAT and CDR2 FQNNGV. The trim removed 5 bases at V and 1 base at J, leaving 14 bases unmatched. CDR3 length: 18 residues. CDR3 nucleotide sequence: TGTGCCAGCAGCCTTCCCTTGGACCCCGGGAGGGCCAAAAACATTCAGTACTTC. This gives the protein CASSLPLDPGRAKNIQYF. The complete variable domain, with remaining parts taken from reference TRBV11-2 and TRBJ2-4, reads EAGVAQSPRYKIIEKRQSVAFWCNPISGHATLYWYQQILGQGPKLLIQFQNNGVVDDSQLPKDRFSAERLKGVDSTLKIQPAKLEDSAVYLCASSLPLDPGRAKNIQYFGAGTRLSVL.

This clone has more than one count but fewer than ten. The chain has TRBV4-3 and TRBJ2-7; TRBD2 matches at 8 bases. Per germline, CDR1 LGHNA and CDR2 YSLEER. J was trimmed by 3 bases and V by 1 base; bases with no gene match: 5. This CDR3 contains 15 residues. CDR3 nucleotide sequence: TGCGCCAGCAGCCAAGCTGCGGGAGGACGCTACGAGCAGTACTTC. Its protein product is CASSQAAGGRYEQYF.

This clone was seen a few times. J is TRBJ2-1 and V is TRBV15; 7 bases are shared with TRBD2. After removal of 0 bases from V and 9 bases from J, the junction contained 5 bases not matched to a gene. Germline V lookup: CDR1 LNHNV, CDR2 YYDKDF (reference sequence). This CDR3 is built from 14 residues. Written as DNA, the CDR3 is TGTGCCACCAGCAGAGATGTCAGGGAGGGTGAGCAGTTCTTC. This gives the protein CATSRDVREGEQFF.

V usage is TRBV10-3 and J usage is TRBJ2-7; D gene uncertain. Germline V gene data show CDR1 as ENHRY and CDR2 as SYGVKD. The CDR3 loop spans 17 amino acids. Trimming stripped 0 bases from V and 2 bases from J, with 17 bases between. The CDR3 bases are TGTGCCATCAGTGAGTCGAAGGTCTCACCTTTGACCTACGAGCAGTACTTC. It codes for CAISESKVSPLTYEQYF.

This chain links TRBV6-1 with TRBJ2-3; weak D call: TRBD2 (5 bases). Germline values: CDR1 MNHNS, CDR2 SASEGT. The CDR3 runs to 14 residues. V lost 9 bases to trimming and J lost 2 bases, with 15 bases between them. The CDR3 region is CARDGPRDTDTQYF. The CDR3 nucleotides read TGTGCCAGGGACGGGCCACGGGACACAGATACGCAGTATTTT.

A few counts support this clone. DNA of the CDR3: TGCAGCGCAGCTTTCGGCAAGCGGGAGTGGGGTGAGCAGTTCTTC. Its translation: CSAAFGKREWGEQFF. The chain couples TRBV29-1 to TRBJ2-1, with 8 bases that match TRBD2. The CDR3 has 15 amino acids. Trimming removed 7 bases from V and 9 bases from J; junction bases left unmatched: 17. Germline lookup yields CDR1 SQVTM and CDR2 ANQGSEA.

The chain joins TRBV4-2 to TRBJ2-6; D is uncertain. The germline V and J ends were trimmed by 3 bases and 2 bases, with 11 bases remaining between them. Germline CDR1 LGHNA, CDR2 YNFKEQ. This CDR3 spans 16 amino acids. CDR3 coding DNA: TGTGCCAGCAGCCAGGGTTTAGTAGCTGGGGCCAACGTCCTGACTTTC. This gives the protein CASSQGLVAGANVLTF.

V and J are TRBV29-1 and TRBJ2-1; 11 bases agree with TRBD2. J was trimmed by 4 bases and V by 7 bases; bases with no gene match: 3. This CDR3 region has 13 residues. From germline, CDR1 is SQVTM and CDR2 ANQGSEA. The CDR3, as DNA: TGCAGCGCGGGGACTAGCGGTTACAATGAGCAGTTCTTC. Its protein product is CSAGTSGYNEQFF.

This clone has more than one count but fewer than ten. The chain is built from TRBV28 and TRBJ2-1; D call uncertain. CDR3 length: 15 residues. Germline CDR1 and CDR2: MDHEN and SYDVKM. V was clipped by 3 bases and J by 11 bases, with 20 bases between them. CDR3 bases: TGTGCCAGCAGTTTCCTTATTAAGGACCCCGCAAAGCAGTTCTTC. It yields the protein CASSFLIKDPAKQFF.

The genes are TRBV29-1 and TRBJ1-2; D uncertain. Germline loops: CDR1 SQVTM, CDR2 ANQGSEA. Trimming cost V 6 bases and J 2 bases, with 7 bases left between them. The CDR3 runs to 11 residues. CDR3 nucleotides: TGCAGCGTCAGGAAAAACTATGGCTACACCTTC. The encoded protein is CSVRKNYGYTF.

The rearrangement joins TRBV11-2 to TRBJ2-4; D possibly corresponds to TRBD2 (6 bases). This CDR3 region has 16 residues. V was cut by 3 bases and J by 2 bases, with 14 bases left in between. Germline CDR1 is SGHAT and CDR2 is FQNNGV. CDR3 in amino acids: CASSLAGRKTKNIQYF. DNA of the CDR3: TGTGCCAGCAGCTTGGCGGGGAGGAAAACCAAAAACATTCAGTACTTC.

V and J are TRBV9 and TRBJ2-1, with D perhaps matching TRBD1 (6 bases). The germline CDR1 and CDR2 sequences are SGDLS and YYNGEE. Trimming shortened V by 3 bases and J by 10 bases, and 14 bases separated the two germline ends. The CDR3 has 13 residues. DNA for the CDR3: TGTGCCAGCAGCGCAGGCAGGGGAGAGGAGCAGTTCTTC. This translates into CASSAGRGEEQFF.

This clone was seen a handful of times. This chain connects TRBV29-1 to TRBJ2-3, with D tentatively TRBD1 or TRBD2 (5 bases each). Trimming stripped 8 bases from V and 14 bases from J, with 26 bases between. The CDR3 is made up of 13 amino acids. CDR1 and CDR2 (germline): SQVTM, ANQGSEA. The chain's CDR3 is CSLRDAGSSFMYF. The CDR3 DNA follows: TGCAGCCTCCGGGACGCAGGCTCGAGCTTTATGTATTTT.

This rearrangement joins TRBV29-1 to TRBJ2-1, with D possibly matching TRBD2 (5 bases). The V gene's germline CDR1 is SQVTM and CDR2 ANQGSEA. The CDR3 is 15 amino acids. Deletions cut 8 bases from V and 1 base from J, with 18 bases between. CDR3 nucleotide sequence: TGCAGCTCCTTAGGAGGCTACGATTCCTACAATGAGCAGTTCTTC. Protein sequence: CSSLGGYDSYNEQFF.

J is TRBJ1-5 and V is TRBV29-1; D may be TRBD1 (6 bases). This CDR3 is built from 12 residues. CDR1 is SQVTM, CDR2 ANQGSEA, per germline. V shed 6 bases and J shed 4 bases, with 10 bases lying between them. The CDR3 protein is CSVQGWNQPQHF. The CDR3 nucleotides read TGCAGCGTCCAGGGGTGGAATCAGCCCCAGCATTTT.

The chain has TRBV10-3 and TRBJ2-7; D is perhaps TRBD2 (5 bases). With 7 bases removed from V and 5 bases from J, the gap between germline ends came to 15 bases. The germline V gene has CDR1 ENHRY and CDR2 SYGVKD. The CDR3 is made up of 13 amino acids. The CDR3 DNA is TGTGCCATCACGGGAACAGCTAGGAACGAGCAGTACTTC. Translating gives CAITGTARNEQYF.

This clone was seen a few times. This sequence joins TRBV29-1 and TRBJ2-1; TRBD1 might be the D (7 bases). The CDR3 runs to 13 residues. The V gene's germline CDR1 is SQVTM and CDR2 ANQGSEA. V was trimmed by 4 bases and J by 7 bases, leaving 14 bases between them. Here the CDR3 reads CSVARDSGNEQFF. As DNA, the CDR3 is TGCAGCGTTGCGCGGGACAGCGGAAATGAGCAGTTCTTC.

This clone was seen only a few times. The junction differs from germline at one of its ends, possibly a read error. The V and J genes are TRBV23-1 and TRBJ2-5; D ambiguous. TRBV23-1 is designated an ORF whose function remains uncertain. The CDR3 spans 11 residues. DNA of the CDR3: TGCGCCAGCAGTCAATCGCCCCTAAGGGACTTC. Translation gives CASSQSPLRDF.

The chain couples TRBV30 to TRBJ2-1; D is uncertain. Per the germline V gene, CDR1 is GTSNPN and CDR2 is SVGIG (reference sequence). CDR3 length equals 16 residues. Between the trimmed V and J ends, which lost 2 bases and 0 bases, there was a span of 14 bases. The CDR3 DNA is TGTGCCTGGAGTTGGCTGGTTTCGAGCTCCTACAATGAGCAGTTCTTC. Translated: CAWSWLVSSSYNEQFF.

This clone has a handful of counts. The rearrangement joins TRBV30 to TRBJ2-3; D is undetermined. The CDR3 has 14 residues. Germline V gives CDR1 GTSNPN, CDR2 SVGIG (reference sequence). Trimming left V 0 bases short and J 4 bases short, with 11 bases between. Here the CDR3 DNA reads TGTGCCTGGAGTGTGGCAATCCGTCCAGATACGCAGTATTTT. It translates to CAWSVAIRPDTQYF.

The chain couples TRBV5-1 to TRBJ2-5, with D possibly called TRBD1 or TRBD2 (5 bases each). The CDR3 has 13 residues. Germline assignment: CDR1 SGHRS and CDR2 YFSETQ. V was trimmed by 4 bases and J by 4 bases, leaving 11 bases between them. CDR3 nucleotides: TGCGCCAGCAGCGAGGGGTCGGGAGAGACCCAGTACTTC. As protein: CASSEGSGETQYF.

The chain uses TRBV10-3 and TRBJ1-5, with D hard to call. The CDR3 runs 12 residues. Germline V gene data show CDR1 as ENHRY and CDR2 as SYGVKD. The V gene lost 11 bases and the J gene lost 2 bases, with 10 bases spanning the gap. Written as DNA, the CDR3 is TGTGCCTCCAAATCCGGCAATCAGCCCCAGCATTTT. Amino acids: CASKSGNQPQHF.

This chain links TRBV25-1 with TRBJ2-7, with a weak D call TRBD1 (5 bases). Germline-derived CDR1 and CDR2 are MGHDK and SYGVNS. The CDR3 length is 15 residues. V was cut by 5 bases and J by 0 bases, with 14 bases left in between. Here the CDR3 DNA reads TGTGCCAGCAGTAGGGGCCAAGGGGCCTCCTACGAGCAGTACTTC. Protein: CASSRGQGASYEQYF.